A selection of T cell receptor beta chains follows, all from one sample in a study of shared clonotypes between healthy human individuals. This table comes from immunoSEQ multiplex PCR, and its TCRdb copy is limited to in-frame clones, with some not included. This table has millions of clones, 85% to 95% appearing once. The sample was naive CD8+ T cells sorted from blood. The origin of the receptors is a man younger than 35 in good health. The CDR3 runs from the conserved cysteine through the conserved F or W. D genes are given only for firm matches. A row's size may be missing; if present it is once, few, many or a size class.

j_call,clone_size,d_call,v_call,cdr3_aa,cdr3_nt
TRBJ2-7,NA,NA,TRBV7-6,CASSLQANYEQYF,TGTGCCAGCAGCTTACAAGCGAACTACGAGCAGTACTTC
TRBJ2-2,NA,NA,TRBV7-9,CASSSVTGELFF,TGTGCCAGCAGCTCAGTCACCGGGGAGCTGTTTTTT
TRBJ2-1,once,TRBD2,TRBV4-1,CASSQDPRLANEQFF,TGCGCCAGCAGCCAAGATCCGAGACTAGCAAATGAGCAGTTCTTC
TRBJ1-1,NA,NA,TRBV28,CASSYPSGIGTEAFF,TGTGCCAGCAGTTACCCGTCAGGGATCGGCACTGAAGCTTTCTTT
TRBJ2-5,NA,TRBD1,TRBV29-1,CSVEGRGLETQYF,TGCAGCGTTGAAGGCAGGGGGCTAGAGACCCAGTACTTC
TRBJ2-7,NA,NA,TRBV11-2,CASSLIGPYEQYF,TGTGCCAGCAGCTTAATAGGCCCCTACGAGCAGTACTTC
TRBJ1-6,NA,NA,TRBV7-6,CASSLGQGSSPLHF,TGTGCCAGCAGCTTAGGCCAGGGAAGTTCACCCCTCCACTTT
TRBJ2-1,NA,TRBD2,TRBV6-5,CASSYSGTRLNEQFF,TGTGCCAGCAGTTACTCGGGGACTAGACTCAATGAGCAGTTCTTC
TRBJ1-1,NA,NA,TRBV19,CASSRYWGDELNTEAFF,TGTGCCAGTAGTCGGTACTGGGGGGATGAGTTGAACACTGAAGCTTTCTTT
TRBJ2-1,once,NA,TRBV27,CASSLSPTGDNEQFF,TGTGCCAGCAGTTTAAGTCCGACGGGGGACAATGAGCAGTTCTTC
TRBJ2-1,NA,NA,TRBV27,CASSLQGPNEQFF,TGTGCCAGCAGTTTACAGGGCCCGAATGAGCAGTTCTTC
TRBJ1-3,NA,NA,TRBV13,CASSPGASGNTIYF,TGTGCCAGCAGCCCGGGCGCCTCTGGAAACACCATATATTTT
TRBJ1-6,NA,NA,TRBV4-1,CASSPSQVLGSPLHF,TGCGCCAGCAGCCCCAGTCAAGTTCTAGGTTCACCCCTCCACTTT
TRBJ1-3,once,NA,TRBV12-5,CASGLEGRYSGNTIYF,TGTGCTAGTGGTCTCGAAGGCCGCTACTCTGGAAACACCATATATTTT
TRBJ2-1,NA,NA,TRBV6-1,CASSEGSSYNEQFF,TGTGCCAGCAGTGAGGGCAGCTCCTACAATGAGCAGTTCTTC
TRBJ2-1,NA,TRBD2,TRBV29-1,CSVEDGLAVMSYNEQFF,TGCAGCGTTGAAGATGGGCTAGCGGTCATGTCCTACAATGAGCAGTTCTTC
TRBJ1-2,few,NA,TRBV7-2,CASSPTNYGYTF,TGTGCCAGCAGCCCAACCAACTATGGCTACACCTTC
TRBJ1-1,NA,NA,TRBV27,CASSLTGASTEAFF,TGTGCCAGCAGTTTAACGGGGGCGAGCACTGAAGCTTTCTTT
TRBJ1-6,NA,NA,TRBV7-2,CASSLVRGSPLHF,TGTGCCAGCAGCTTAGTCCGGGGTTCACCCCTCCACTTT
TRBJ2-4,NA,TRBD2,TRBV30,CAWILAGGPTKNIQYF,TGTGCCTGGATTCTAGCGGGGGGGCCGACCAAAAACATTCAGTACTTC
TRBJ2-7,NA,NA,TRBV6-1,CASSEGLGSSYEQYF,TGTGCCAGCAGTGAAGGTTTGGGAAGCTCCTACGAGCAGTACTTC
TRBJ2-6,NA,NA,TRBV6-9,CARCLSSGANVLTF,TGTGCCAGATGCCTTAGCTCTGGGGCCAACGTCCTGACTTTC
TRBJ2-7,NA,TRBD2,TRBV27,CASSLLAGAPEQYF,TGTGCCAGCAGTTTATTGGCGGGAGCACCCGAGCAGTACTTC
TRBJ2-3,once,NA,TRBV5-1,CASTKLGTSTDTQYF,TGCGCCAGCACCAAACTAGGCACCAGCACAGATACGCAGTATTTT
TRBJ2-3,NA,TRBD2,TRBV7-8,CASSPSFGFGGGSLPDTQYF,TGTGCCAGCAGCCCTAGCTTCGGGTTTGGCGGGGGAAGTTTGCCAGATACGCAGTATTTT
TRBJ2-7,NA,TRBD2,TRBV4-3,CASSPRLAGGEVYEQYF,TGCGCCAGCAGTCCTAGACTAGCGGGAGGCGAAGTCTACGAGCAGTACTTC
TRBJ1-1,NA,NA,TRBV13,CASSLRGGGRTEAFF,TGTGCCAGCAGCTTGAGAGGTGGGGGGAGGACTGAAGCTTTCTTT
TRBJ2-7,NA,TRBD2,TRBV7-6,CASSSPGGPYEQYF,TGTGCCAGCAGCTCCCCGGGGGGGCCCTACGAGCAGTACTTC
TRBJ2-3,NA,NA,TRBV13,CASSSGAGLDTQYF,TGTGCCAGCAGCTCGGGGGCGGGCCTAGATACGCAGTATTTT
TRBJ2-7,NA,NA,TRBV19,CASSISAESYEQYF,TGTGCCAGTAGTATATCGGCAGAATCCTACGAGCAGTACTTC
TRBJ2-2,NA,TRBD2,TRBV9,CASSVEGREIGGELFF,TGTGCCAGCAGCGTAGAAGGGCGGGAGATAGGCGGGGAGCTGTTTTTT
TRBJ2-7,NA,NA,TRBV19,CASSIAGDNYEQYF,TGTGCCAGTAGTATAGCGGGTGACAACTACGAGCAGTACTTC
TRBJ1-1,NA,TRBD1,TRBV27,CASSPSTGEEYTEAFF,TGTGCCAGCAGTCCGTCGACAGGGGAAGAATACACTGAAGCTTTCTTT
TRBJ2-3,NA,NA,TRBV10-2,CASSELLEQTQYF,TGCGCCAGCAGTGAATTGCTCGAACAAACGCAGTATTTT
TRBJ1-2,NA,NA,TRBV29-1,CSALDNYGYTF,TGCAGCGCCCTAGACAACTATGGCTACACCTTC
TRBJ2-5,NA,TRBD2,TRBV4-1,CASSSGLAGGETQYF,TGCGCCAGCAGCTCTGGACTAGCGGGAGGAGAGACCCAGTACTTC
TRBJ1-4,NA,NA,TRBV2,CASSDLEGYNEKLFF,TGTGCCAGCAGTGATTTAGAAGGTTATAATGAAAAACTGTTTTTT
TRBJ2-1,NA,NA,TRBV7-6,CASSSPGDSYNEQFF,TGTGCCAGCAGCTCCCCGGGGGACAGTTACAATGAGCAGTTCTTC
TRBJ1-4,once,TRBD1,TRBV13,CASTNQGGNEKLFF,TGTGCCAGCACCAACCAGGGGGGTAATGAAAAACTGTTTTTT
TRBJ1-2,NA,NA,TRBV2,CASNLLQGVGDYGYTF,TGTGCCAGCAACCTCCTACAGGGTGTGGGTGACTATGGCTACACCTTC
TRBJ2-5,NA,NA,TRBV2,CASSETGSGDQETQYF,TGTGCCAGCAGTGAAACGGGAAGCGGAGACCAAGAGACCCAGTACTTC
TRBJ1-1,NA,NA,TRBV2,CASRTTRSPNTEAFF,TGTGCCAGCAGGACCACGAGGAGCCCGAACACTGAAGCTTTCTTT
TRBJ2-2,NA,TRBD2,TRBV13,CASSLPPPSGANTGELFF,TGTGCCAGCAGCTTACCCCCTCCCAGCGGGGCGAACACCGGGGAGCTGTTTTTT
TRBJ2-1,NA,NA,TRBV10-1,CASSDPAYNEQFF,TGCGCCAGCAGCGATCCGGCCTACAATGAGCAGTTCTTC
TRBJ2-5,NA,TRBD1,TRBV11-2,CASSLNKYRDRGSETQYF,TGTGCCAGCAGCTTAAACAAGTACCGGGACAGGGGTTCGGAGACCCAGTACTTC
TRBJ2-3,once,NA,TRBV6-5,CASSYGGQDTQYF,TGTGCCAGCAGTTACGGGGGGCAAGATACGCAGTATTTT
TRBJ2-5,NA,NA,TRBV30,CALDEMETQYF,TGTGCCCTGGATGAGATGGAGACCCAGTACTTC
TRBJ2-5,NA,TRBD1,TRBV5-1,CASSLRTGAQETQYF,TGCGCCAGCAGCTTGCGGACAGGGGCCCAAGAGACCCAGTACTTC
TRBJ2-6,NA,TRBD1,TRBV25-1,CASSAKTGEVSGANVLTF,TGTGCCAGCAGTGCAAAGACAGGGGAAGTCTCTGGGGCCAACGTCCTGACTTTC
TRBJ1-1,few,NA,TRBV13,CASSLGAGKGTEAFF,TGTGCCAGCAGCTTAGGTGCGGGGAAAGGGACTGAAGCTTTCTTT